The present T cell receptor beta chain was sequenced within a study of regulatory T cells in long-lasting Graves disease. Study-wide results and caveats: It is possible that accuracy was reduced by the small size of the sample.

A note on this clonotype: The antigen remains unidentified.

Arm-PCR of CDR3 regions and iRepertoire HTBI primers were the basis on which TCR beta libraries were built. Each CDR3 protein gets one entry after TCRdb re-called the multiplex PCR reads with MiXCR. The sample yields hundreds of thousands of distinct CDR3 sequences, roughly 21% seen once. Stated time point: persistent/refractory GD, antithyroid drugs over 5 years with positive TRAb. PBMCs were the source of the RNA used for TCR sequencing. Criteria from the American Thyroid Association guidelines were applied to diagnose Graves' disease. The sequenced sample was peripheral blood mononuclear cells (PBMCs), obtained when the disease was refractory, from a patient treated with antithyroid drugs. This sequence originates from a female donor with Graves disease.

CDR3 amino acids: CSVGVSGDVSEAFF. The CDR3, as DNA: TGCAGCGTTGGGGTCTCCGGGGATGTTTCTGAAGCTTTCTTT. The chain has TRBV29-1 and TRBJ1-1; D not certain. The length of the CDR3 is 14 residues. The ends were cut back, 4 bases at V and 6 bases at J, with 18 bases in the middle. CDR1 SQVTM and CDR2 ANQGSEA come from the germline V gene.